These 2 T cell receptor beta chains originate from one sample sequenced in a study of shared clonotypes between healthy human individuals. Measured with immunoSEQ multiplex PCR; TCRdb has only the in-frame clones, and not every one. The repertoire includes about 1.5 million clones, 95% to 99% of them detected once, and roughly 0.45% sits in the top ten. Sequenced: naive CD4+ T cells sorted from blood. Subset in this sample: CD45RA+ positively selected. The receptors here all came from a man aged 25 to 40 in good health.

This clone was recorded once. The rearrangement links TRBV19 to TRBJ2-1; D remains ambiguous. V was pared by 5 bases and J by 7 bases, with 6 bases between. There are 11 residues in the CDR3. Per germline, CDR1 LNHDA and CDR2 SQIVND (reference sequence). CDR3 DNA: TGTGCCAGTAGTGGGATAAATGAGCAGTTCTTC. Its translation is CASSGINEQFF.

The rearrangement joins TRBV2 to TRBJ1-4, with a tentative D call TRBD1 (6 bases). CDR1 is SNHLY, CDR2 FYNNEI, per germline. The length of the CDR3 is 15 residues. V lost 5 bases and J 7 bases, leaving 17 bases between the germline ends. The CDR3 DNA sequence: TGTGCCAGCAGTTCAAACCGGGACATAGGTGAAAAACTGTTTTTT. It codes for CASSSNRDIGEKLFF.